Detailed here is one T cell receptor beta chain. Its antigen remains undetermined. No quality values exist for individual bases; no much larger clone is one base distant. The sequencer was an Illumina HiSeq 2000. Multiplex PCR amplification was used to generate the TCR beta chain libraries. The amplified TCR beta chain products were analyzed by high-throughput sequencing. The public reads were quality trimmed at Q25 with fastp and then assembled into clones with MiXCR by TCRdb, keeping productive beta chains. CDR3 protein duplicates are merged, each entry listing the most common genes and DNA. The sample table shows some 250,000 distinct CDR3 sequences, and under 40% are seen once. Approximately 4% of the sample belongs to the ten largest clones. This sample was taken from a study of breast tumors, draining lymph nodes, adjacent tissues (dated by TCRdb to about 2016). In the study overall: The study compared TCR beta repertoires across tumor, adjacent nontumor tissue and axillary lymph nodes from breast cancer patients. The study was designed to assess the relationships and possible T-cell exchange between tumor, surrounding tissue and draining lymph node repertoires in human breast cancer.

CDR1 and CDR2, per the germline V gene, are SGDLS and YYNGEE. Trimming removed 4 bases from V and 3 bases from J; the gene matches leave 7 bases unexplained. The CDR3 goes from the cysteine to the phenylalanine over 15 residues. Solely the CDR3 DNA is kept, with 45 bases framed from the first base. Points the paper makes about the study in general: The conclusion that tumor T cells originate in lymph nodes was framed as consistent with a hypothesis rather than directly demonstrated. Tumor T-cell repertoires showed less diversity than lymph node repertoires and more diversity than nontumor tissue repertoires, and tumor T-cell repertoires showed preferential V and J gene usage. A scenario in which most tumor T cells derive from the lymph node and then expand within tumor tissue was judged to be consistent with the data. The similarity between tumor and nontumor tissue repertoires was significantly greater in luminal-like breast cancer than in basal-like breast cancer.

The axillary draining lymph nodes of breast cancer patients were the source of the lymph node samples. The sequenced sample consisted of axillary lymph node tissue. The chain is encoded by TRBV9 joined to TRBJ1-5; the junction holds 7 bases that match TRBD1. The receptor comes from a female donor with breast cancer. Some clones in this sample may be carry-over from other donors' samples. This receptor has the CDR3 CASSTQGLHNQPQHF. The DNA sequence reads TGTGCCAGCAGCACACAGGGGTTGCACAATCAGCCCCAGCATTTT.